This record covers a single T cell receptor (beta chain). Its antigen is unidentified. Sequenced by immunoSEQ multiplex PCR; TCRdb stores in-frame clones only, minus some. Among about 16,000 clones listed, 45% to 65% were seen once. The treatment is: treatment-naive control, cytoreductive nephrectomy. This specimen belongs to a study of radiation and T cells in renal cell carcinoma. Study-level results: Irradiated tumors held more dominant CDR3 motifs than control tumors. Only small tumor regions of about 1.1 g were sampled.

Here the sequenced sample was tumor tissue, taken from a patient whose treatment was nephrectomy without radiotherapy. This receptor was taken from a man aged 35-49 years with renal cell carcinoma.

CDR3 nucleotides: TGTGCCAGCAGCGTGTCGACAGGGATAGGCACTGAAGCTTTCTTT. Residues: CASSVSTGIGTEAFF. The V and J genes are TRBV9 and TRBJ1-1, with 7 bases matching TRBD1. Germline CDR1 SGDLS, CDR2 YYNGEE. The junction had 8 bases not matched to a gene; V was cut back by 2 bases and J by 4 bases. This CDR3 comprises 15 residues.